One T cell receptor beta chain is described in this entry. Antigen: not known. The entry originates in a study of vaccination and CD4 T cells after COVID-19. Study-wide context: Cultures serving as controls received a peptide pool (CEFX or HIV-1 Nef) or no peptide.

The Oncomine TCR Beta short-read assay was applied to DNA of cultured CD4+ T cells. Extraction of genomic DNA was performed on cultured CD4+ T cells. TCRdb reprocessed the PCR reads via MiXCR and lists one record per CDR3 protein. The sample lists about 20,000 distinct CDR3 sequences; 45% to 60% were seen once. Noted treatment: roughly nine-day PBMC culture with coronavirus spike peptide pools or control peptides (ViraFEST assay). The source of this sequence is a human donor who had recovered from COVID-19. Input material: CD4+ T cells from blood, cultured in vitro.

The CDR3 protein is CASSFATSAREQYF. The CDR3 DNA reads as TGTGCCAGCAGTTTCGCGACTAGCGCTCGGGAGCAGTACTTC. The V and J genes are TRBV12-3 or TRBV12-4 and TRBJ2-7; 8 positions match TRBD2. This CDR3 is built from 14 residues. V was clipped by 3 bases and J by 7 bases; unmatched bases: 8.